The sequence of this T cell receptor beta chain was determined in a study of blood T cell repertoires in COVID-19. Background on the study: Donors in the United States, Italy and Spain gave samples during acute or convalescent COVID-19. T cells, B-cell-depleted T cells, or PBMCs provided the cDNA or gDNA that served as material.

The V gene end was trimmed by 4 bases and the J gene end by 1 base; junction bases not matched to a gene: 4. The CDR3 is made up of 14 amino acids. Germline V gene data show CDR1 as SGHRS and CDR2 as YFSETQ. The authors' processing: Counts of nucleated cells, estimated from reference gene primer amplification, were obtained. Produced via immunoSEQ multiplex PCR; TCRdb's table is partial and in-frame only. The V and J calls and clone size are taken from that table; D and trimming were inferred from the DNA. The data show around 87,000 clones, roughly 79% seen once. The sequenced sample was peripheral blood. The V gene is TRBV5-1, the J gene TRBJ1-1, with 7 positions matching TRBD1. This TCR derives from a human donor in a cohort sampled during active COVID-19. The CDR3: CASSGTASNTEAFF. The CDR3 nucleotides are TGCGCCAGCAGCGGGACAGCTTCGAACACTGAAGCTTTCTTT.